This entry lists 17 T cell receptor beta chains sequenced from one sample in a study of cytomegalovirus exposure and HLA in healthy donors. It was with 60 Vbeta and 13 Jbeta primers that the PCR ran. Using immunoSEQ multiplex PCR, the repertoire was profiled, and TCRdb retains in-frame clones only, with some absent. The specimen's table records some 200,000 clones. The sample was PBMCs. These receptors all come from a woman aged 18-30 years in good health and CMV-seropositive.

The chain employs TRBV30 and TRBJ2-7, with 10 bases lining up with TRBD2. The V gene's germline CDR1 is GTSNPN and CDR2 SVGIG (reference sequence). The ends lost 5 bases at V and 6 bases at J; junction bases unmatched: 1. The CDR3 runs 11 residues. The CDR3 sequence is CAWASGSEQYF. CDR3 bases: TGTGCCTGGGCTAGCGGGAGCGAGCAGTACTTC.

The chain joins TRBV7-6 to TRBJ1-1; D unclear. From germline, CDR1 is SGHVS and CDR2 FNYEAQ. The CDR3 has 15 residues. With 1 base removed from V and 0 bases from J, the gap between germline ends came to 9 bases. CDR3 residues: CASSLEEGLNTEAFF. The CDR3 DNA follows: TGTGCCAGCAGCTTAGAGGAGGGATTGAACACTGAAGCTTTCTTT.

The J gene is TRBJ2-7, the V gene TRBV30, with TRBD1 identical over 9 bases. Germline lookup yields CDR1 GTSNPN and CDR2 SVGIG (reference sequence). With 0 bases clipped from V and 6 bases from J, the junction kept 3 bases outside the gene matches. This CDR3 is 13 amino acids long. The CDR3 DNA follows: TGTGCCTGGAGTGTCCGGACAGGGGTCGAGCAGTACTTC. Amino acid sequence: CAWSVRTGVEQYF.

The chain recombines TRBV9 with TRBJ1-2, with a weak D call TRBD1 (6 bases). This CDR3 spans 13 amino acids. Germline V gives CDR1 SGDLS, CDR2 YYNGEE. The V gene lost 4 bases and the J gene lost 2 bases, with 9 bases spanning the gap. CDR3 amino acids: CASSTTGNYGYTF. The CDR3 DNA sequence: TGTGCCAGCAGCACTACAGGGAACTATGGCTACACCTTC.

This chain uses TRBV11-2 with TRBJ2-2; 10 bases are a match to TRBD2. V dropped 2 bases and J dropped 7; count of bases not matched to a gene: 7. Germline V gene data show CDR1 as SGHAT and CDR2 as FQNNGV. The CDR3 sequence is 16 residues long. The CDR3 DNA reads TGTGCCAGCAGCTTAAGGGGTAGCGGGGGGCACGGGGAGCTGTTTTTT. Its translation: CASSLRGSGGHGELFF.

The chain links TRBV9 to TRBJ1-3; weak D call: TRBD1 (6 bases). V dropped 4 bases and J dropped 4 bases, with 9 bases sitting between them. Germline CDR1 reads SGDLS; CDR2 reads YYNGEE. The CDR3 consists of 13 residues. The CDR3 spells CASSLGQGNTIYF. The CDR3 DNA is TGTGCCAGCAGCCTTGGACAGGGAAACACCATATATTTT.

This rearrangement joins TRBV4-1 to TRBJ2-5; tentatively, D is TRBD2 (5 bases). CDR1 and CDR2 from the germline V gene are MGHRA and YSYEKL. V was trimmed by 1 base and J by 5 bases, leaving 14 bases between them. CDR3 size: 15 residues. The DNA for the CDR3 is TGCGCCAGCAGCCAAGTACCCCCTGGGGAGGAGACCCAGTACTTC. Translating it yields CASSQVPPGEETQYF.

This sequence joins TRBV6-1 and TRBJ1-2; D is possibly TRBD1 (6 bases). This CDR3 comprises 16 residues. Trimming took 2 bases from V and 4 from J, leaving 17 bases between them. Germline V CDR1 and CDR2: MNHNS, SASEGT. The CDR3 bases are TGTGCCAGCAGTGAATCTGAAGGTGGGGGCGGCTATGGCTACACCTTC. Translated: CASSESEGGGGYGYTF.

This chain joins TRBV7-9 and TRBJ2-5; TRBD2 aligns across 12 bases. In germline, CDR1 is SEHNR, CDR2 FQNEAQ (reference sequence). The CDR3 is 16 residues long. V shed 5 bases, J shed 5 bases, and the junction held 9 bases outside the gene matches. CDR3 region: CASSTRLAGAVETQYF. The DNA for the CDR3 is TGTGCCAGCAGCACCCGACTAGCGGGGGCAGTGGAGACCCAGTACTTC.

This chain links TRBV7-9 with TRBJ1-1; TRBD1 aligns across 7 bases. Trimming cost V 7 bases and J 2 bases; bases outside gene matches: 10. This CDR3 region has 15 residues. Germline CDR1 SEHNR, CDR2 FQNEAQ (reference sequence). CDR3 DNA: TGTGCCAGCACCGTCACAGGGGCTATAAACACTGAAGCTTTCTTT. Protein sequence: CASTVTGAINTEAFF. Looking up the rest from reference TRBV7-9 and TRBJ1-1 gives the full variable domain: DTGVSQNPRHKITKRGQNVTFRCDPISEHNRLYWYRQTLGQGPEFLTYFQNEAQLEKSRLLSDRFSAERPKGSFSTLEIQRTEQGDSAMYLCASTVTGAINTEAFFGQGTRLTVV.

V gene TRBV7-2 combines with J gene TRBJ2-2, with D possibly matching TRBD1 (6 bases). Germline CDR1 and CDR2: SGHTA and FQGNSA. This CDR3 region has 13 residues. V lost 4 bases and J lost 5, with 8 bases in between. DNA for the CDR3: TGTGCCAGCAGCTCGCAGGGGACCGGGGAGCTGTTTTTT. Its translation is CASSSQGTGELFF. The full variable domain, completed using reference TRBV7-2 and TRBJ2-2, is GAGVSQSPSNKVTEKGKDVELRCDPISGHTALYWYRQSLGQGLEFLIYFQGNSAPDKSGLPSDRFSAERTGGSVSTLTIQRTQQEDSAVYLCASSSQGTGELFFGEGSRLTVL.

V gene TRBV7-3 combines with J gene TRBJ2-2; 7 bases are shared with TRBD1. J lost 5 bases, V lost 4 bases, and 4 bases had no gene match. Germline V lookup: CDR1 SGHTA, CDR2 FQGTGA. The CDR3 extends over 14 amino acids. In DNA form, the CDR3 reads TGTGCCAGCAGCTCACAGGGGAGTACCGGGGAGCTGTTTTTT. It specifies CASSSQGSTGELFF.

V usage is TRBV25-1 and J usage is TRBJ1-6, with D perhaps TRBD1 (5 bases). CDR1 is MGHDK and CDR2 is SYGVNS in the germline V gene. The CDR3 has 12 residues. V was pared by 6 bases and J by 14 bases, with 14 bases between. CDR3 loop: CASSQSWGALHF. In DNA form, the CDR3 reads TGTGCCAGCAGCCAATCCTGGGGGGCCCTCCACTTT.

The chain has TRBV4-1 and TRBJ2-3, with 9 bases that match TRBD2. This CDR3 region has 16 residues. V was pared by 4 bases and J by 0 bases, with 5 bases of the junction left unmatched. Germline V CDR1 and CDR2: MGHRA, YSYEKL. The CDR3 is CASSLLGTSSTDTQYF. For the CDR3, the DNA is TGCGCCAGCAGCCTATTGGGGACTAGCAGCACAGATACGCAGTATTTT.

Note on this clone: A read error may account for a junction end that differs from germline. The CDR3 nucleotides are TGTGCCAGCAGTCAACAGGGTGAAGAGACTCAGTACTTC. It yields the protein CASSQQGEETQYF. The chain joins TRBV4-2 to TRBJ2-5, with D perhaps TRBD1 (6 bases). This CDR3 is 13 amino acids long. Germline V gene data show CDR1 as LGHNA and CDR2 as YNFKEQ.

The CDR3 here is CSVNFYAGDTEAFF. The CDR3 DNA reads as TGCAGCGTGAATTTCTATGCCGGGGACACTGAAGCTTTCTTT. This chain connects TRBV29-1 to TRBJ1-1; D is unresolved. This CDR3 region has 14 residues. V was clipped by 6 bases and J by 3 bases, with 17 bases between them. Looked up from germline, CDR1 is SQVTM and CDR2 is ANQGSEA.

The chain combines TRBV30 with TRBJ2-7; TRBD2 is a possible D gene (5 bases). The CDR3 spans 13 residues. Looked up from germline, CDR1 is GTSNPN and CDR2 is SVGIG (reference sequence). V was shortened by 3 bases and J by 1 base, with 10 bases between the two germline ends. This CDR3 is CAWRGEPSYEQYF. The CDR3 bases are TGTGCCTGGAGGGGAGAACCTTCCTACGAGCAGTACTTC.